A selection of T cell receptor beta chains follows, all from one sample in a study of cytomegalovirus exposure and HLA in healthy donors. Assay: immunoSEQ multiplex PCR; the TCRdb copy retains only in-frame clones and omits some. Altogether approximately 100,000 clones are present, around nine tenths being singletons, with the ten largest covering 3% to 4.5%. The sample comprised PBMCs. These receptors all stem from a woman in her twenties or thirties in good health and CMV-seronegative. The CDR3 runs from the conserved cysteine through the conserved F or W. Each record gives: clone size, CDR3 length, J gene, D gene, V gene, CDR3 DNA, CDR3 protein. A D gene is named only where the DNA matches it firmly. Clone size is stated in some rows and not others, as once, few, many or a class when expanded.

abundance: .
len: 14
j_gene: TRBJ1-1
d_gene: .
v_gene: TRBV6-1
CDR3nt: TGTGCCAGCAGCTCGACCCCCCGGGGCACTGAAGCTTTCTTT
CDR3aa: CASSSTPRGTEAFF

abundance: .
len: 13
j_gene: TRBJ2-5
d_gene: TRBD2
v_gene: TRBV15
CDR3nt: TGTGCCACCAGCAGAGATCAAGCAGCGGGGGAATACTTC
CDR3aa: CATSRDQAAGEYF

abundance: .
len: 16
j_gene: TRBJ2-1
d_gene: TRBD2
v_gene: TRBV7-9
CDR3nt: TGTGCCAGCAGCGTAGCCGGGACTAGCGGCACCAATGAGCAGTTCTTC
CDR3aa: CASSVAGTSGTNEQFF

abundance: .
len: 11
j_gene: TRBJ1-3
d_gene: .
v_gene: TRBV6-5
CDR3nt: TGTGCCACAGGCATTGGAAACACCATATATTTT
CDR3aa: CATGIGNTIYF

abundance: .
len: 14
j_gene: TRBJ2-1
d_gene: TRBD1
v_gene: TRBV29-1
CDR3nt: TGCAGCGTTGAGGCCCCGACAGGGTACAATGAGCAGTTCTTC
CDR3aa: CSVEAPTGYNEQFF

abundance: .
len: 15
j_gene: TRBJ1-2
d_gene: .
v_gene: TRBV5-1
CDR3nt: TGCGCCAGCAGCTTGGATCCCTCATCACTCTATGGCTACACCTTC
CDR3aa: CASSLDPSSLYGYTF

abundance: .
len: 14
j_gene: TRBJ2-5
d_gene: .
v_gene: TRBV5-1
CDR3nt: TGCGCCAGCAGCTCCGGACAGCTACAAGAGACCCAGTACTTC
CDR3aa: CASSSGQLQETQYF

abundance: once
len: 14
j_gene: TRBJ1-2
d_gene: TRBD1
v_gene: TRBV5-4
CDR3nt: TGTGCCAGCAGCCTGGACAGGGAAGACTATGGCTACACCTTC
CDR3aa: CASSLDREDYGYTF

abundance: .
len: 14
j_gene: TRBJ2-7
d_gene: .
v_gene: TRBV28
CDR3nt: TGTGCCAGCAGTTTAGGAGGGAGCTCCTACGAGCAGTACTTC
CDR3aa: CASSLGGSSYEQYF

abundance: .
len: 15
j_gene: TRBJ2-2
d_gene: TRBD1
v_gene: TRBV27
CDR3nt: TGTGCCAGCCGACGGGGACAGGGAGCCACCGGGGAGCTGTTTTTT
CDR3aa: CASRRGQGATGELFF

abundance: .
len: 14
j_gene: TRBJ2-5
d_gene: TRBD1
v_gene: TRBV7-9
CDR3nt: TGTGCCAGCAGCTTGCCGGGACAGGGAGGGACCCAGTACTTC
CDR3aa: CASSLPGQGGTQYF

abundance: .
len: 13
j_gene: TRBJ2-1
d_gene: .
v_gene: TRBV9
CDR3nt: TGTGCCAGCAGCGCCCATCAAGCGGATGAGCAGTTCTTC
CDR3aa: CASSAHQADEQFF

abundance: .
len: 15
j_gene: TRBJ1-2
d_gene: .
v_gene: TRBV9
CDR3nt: TGTGCCAGCAGCGTAGAAGACGGGGAAAACTATGGCTACACCTTC
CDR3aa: CASSVEDGENYGYTF

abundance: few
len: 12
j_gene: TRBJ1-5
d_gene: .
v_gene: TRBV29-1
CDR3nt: TGCAGCGCCGGGGGAAGAGATCAGCCCCAGCATTTT
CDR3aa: CSAGGRDQPQHF

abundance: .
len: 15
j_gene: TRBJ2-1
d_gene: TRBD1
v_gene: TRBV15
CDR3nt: TGTGCCACCAGCAAATCCGGGACAGGCTACAATGAGCAGTTCTTC
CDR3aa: CATSKSGTGYNEQFF

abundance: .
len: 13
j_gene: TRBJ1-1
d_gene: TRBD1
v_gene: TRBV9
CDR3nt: TGTGCCAGCAGGCCGACAGGGGTCTCTGAAGCTTTCTTT
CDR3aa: CASRPTGVSEAFF

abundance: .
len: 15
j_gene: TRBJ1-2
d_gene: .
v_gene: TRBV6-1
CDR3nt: TGTGCCAGCAGTGCTAAGACGACAGGAGACTATGGCTACACCTTC
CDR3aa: CASSAKTTGDYGYTF

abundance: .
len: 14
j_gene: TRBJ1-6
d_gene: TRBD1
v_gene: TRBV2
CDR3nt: TGTGCCAGCAGTGACAGACAGGGGAATTCACCCCTCCACTTT
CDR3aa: CASSDRQGNSPLHF

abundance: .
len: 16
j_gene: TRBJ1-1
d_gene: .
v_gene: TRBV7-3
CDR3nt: TGTGCCAGCAGCTGGGGGGGCAGCCCCCTGGACACTGAAGCTTTCTTT
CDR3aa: CASSWGGSPLDTEAFF

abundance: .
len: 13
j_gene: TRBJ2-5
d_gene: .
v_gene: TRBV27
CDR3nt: TGTGCCAGCAGTTTATGGGGCCCCGAGACCCAGTACTTC
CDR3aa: CASSLWGPETQYF

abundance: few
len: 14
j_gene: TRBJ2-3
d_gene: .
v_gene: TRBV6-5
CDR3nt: TGTGCCAGCAGTTACTCTGGGGGCGGAGATACGCAGTATTTT
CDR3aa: CASSYSGGGDTQYF

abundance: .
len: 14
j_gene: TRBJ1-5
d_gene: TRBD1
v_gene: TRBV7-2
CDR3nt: TGTGCCAGCAGCTCACAGGGGGGAGGTCAGCCCCAGCATTTT
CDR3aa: CASSSQGGGQPQHF

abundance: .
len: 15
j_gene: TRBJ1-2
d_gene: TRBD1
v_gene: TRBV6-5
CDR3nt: TGTGCCAGCAGAAAACAGGGGGTTGAAGGCTATGGCTACACCTTC
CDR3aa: CASRKQGVEGYGYTF

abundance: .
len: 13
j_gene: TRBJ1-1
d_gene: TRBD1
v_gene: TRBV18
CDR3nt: TGTGCCAGCTCACGGACAGGGAACACTGAAGCTTTCTTT
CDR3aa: CASSRTGNTEAFF

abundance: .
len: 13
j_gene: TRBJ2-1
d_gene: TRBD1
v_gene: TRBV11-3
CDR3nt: TGTGCCAGCAGCCGACAGGGTAACAATGAGCAGTTCTTC
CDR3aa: CASSRQGNNEQFF

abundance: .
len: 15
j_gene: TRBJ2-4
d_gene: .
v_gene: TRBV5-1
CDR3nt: TGCGCCAGCAGCTTGGATCCGTCAGGGGCAGGCATTCAGTACTTC
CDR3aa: CASSLDPSGAGIQYF

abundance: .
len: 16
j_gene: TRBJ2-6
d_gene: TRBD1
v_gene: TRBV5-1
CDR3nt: TGCGCCAGCAGCAAGGGACAGTCCTCTGGGGCCAACGTCCTGACTTTC
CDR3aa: CASSKGQSSGANVLTF

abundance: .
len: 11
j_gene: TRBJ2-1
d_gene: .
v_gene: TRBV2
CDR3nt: TGTGCCAGCAGTGTCGAGGATGAGCAGTTCTTC
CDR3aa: CASSVEDEQFF

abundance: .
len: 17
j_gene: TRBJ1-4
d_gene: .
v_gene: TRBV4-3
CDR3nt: TGCGCCAGCAGCCACGCCATTGGGCTGGGGGGGGTCTTCGAACTGTTTTTT
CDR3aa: CASSHAIGLGGVFELFF